This T cell receptor beta chain was recovered during a study of shared clonotypes between healthy human individuals. In the study overall: Per donor, CD8 memory used one plate, CD8 naive used two, CD4 memory used three and CD4 naive used three.

Germline loops: CDR1 PRHDT, CDR2 FYEKMQ (reference sequence). The CDR3 loop spans 14 amino acids. The V segment lost 10 bases and the J segment 5 bases; nucleotides outside the gene matches: 8. In the study's own analysis: Quality scores were absent from the junction-only immunoSEQ sequences, so filtering differed. Only in-frame clones appear in the TCRdb table, and some are missing; sequencing was by immunoSEQ multiplex PCR. V and J calls and clone size are those listed in that table; D and trimming were worked out from the DNA. The table includes about 2 million clones, 85% to 95% detected once. Study-wide points: Relative to clonotypes present in all four donors, those not shared had lower generation probabilities.

A remark on this clone: The antigen remains unidentified.

This clonotype was obtained from a man aged 18 to 29 in good health. This sequence joins TRBV13 and TRBJ2-2; 9 bases agree with TRBD1. Sequencing was done on a sample of naive CD4+ T cells sorted from blood. Subset reported: CD45RA+ positively selected. CDR3 loop: CATSAQGATGELFF. In nucleotides, the CDR3 is TGTGCCACCAGTGCACAGGGGGCGACCGGGGAGCTGTTTTTT.